The TCR beta chain under discussion was sequenced for a study of T-cell reconstitution after alpha-beta-depleted transplantation in children. The CDR3 runs to 18 residues. The V gene lost 1 base and the J gene lost 3 bases, with 22 bases spanning the gap. Germline CDR1 KGHSY, CDR2 FQNENV. This clonotype occurred a few times. The antigen is undetermined. Findings and limits, study-wide: Elevated TCRbeta diversity at day 60 was traced, in some patients, to surviving recipient T cells and thymic progenitors. Reportedly, alpha-beta T cells present about two months post-transplant originated from several hundred expanded clones of graft origin. T-cell numbers and diversity, one year after transplant, stemmed largely from T cells that were newly produced.

Preparation of the TCRbeta library was carried out with unique molecular identifiers. Via MiXCR, TCRdb re-called the PCR reads, giving one row per CDR3 protein. The profile shows hundreds of thousands of distinct CDR3 sequences, 16% of them singletons. This receptor was taken from a male patient aged 2 to 10 who had a stem cell transplant for acute lymphoblastic leukemia, so the T cells may come from the graft donor. This rearrangement joins TRBV16 to TRBJ2-7; tentatively, D is TRBD1 (5 bases). The specimen comprised PBMCs, mostly from graft donor cells, sampled 360 days after TCRalphabeta/CD19-depleted stem cell transplant. This CDR3 is CASSQLIPAQDHFYEQYF. As DNA, the CDR3 is TGTGCCAGCAGCCAATTAATCCCCGCACAGGATCACTTCTACGAGCAGTACTTC. The full variable domain, completed using reference TRBV16 and TRBJ2-7, is GEEVAQTPKHLVRGEGQKAKLYCAPIKGHSYVFWYQQVLKNEFKFLISFQNENVFDETGMPKERFSAKCLPNSPCSLEIQATKLEDSAVYFCASSQLIPAQDHFYEQYFGPGTRLTVT.